This T cell receptor beta chain was sequenced during a study of blood T cell repertoires in COVID-19. Study summary: Samples of COVID-19 (acute and convalescent) were obtained from the United States, Italy and Spain. PBMCs, B-cell-depleted T cells, or T cells were the source of the cDNA or gDNA that made up the material.

CDR3 length: 14 amino acids. V lost 0 bases, J lost 7 bases, and 10 bases lay in between. In germline, CDR1 is MNHEY, CDR2 SVGAGI. Assay used: immunoSEQ multiplex PCR; TCRdb lists only in-frame clones, some missing. The sample records 250,000 to 400,000 clones, about 88% being singletons. Cohort 3 recovery required two negative PCRs, clearance, or symptom resolution. The sequencing input was PBMCs or T cells enriched from blood (not recorded which). This receptor was identified in a man aged 60-69 years who had recovered from COVID-19. V is TRBV6-5 and J is TRBJ2-1; D is undetermined. The CDR3 loop reads CASSYSILENEQFF. CDR3 bases: TGTGCCAGCAGTTACTCGATTTTGGAGAATGAGCAGTTCTTC.